These 15 T cell receptor beta chains were all obtained from the same sample, sequenced in a study of blood T cell repertoires in COVID-19. Libraries were prepared by immunoSEQ multiplex PCR; TCRdb keeps only in-frame clonotypes and omits some of them. The table lists 350,000 to 450,000 clones, over 85% of them singletons. Sequencing was done on a sample of PBMCs or T cells enriched from blood (not recorded which). The receptors here all came from a woman aged 25 to 39 who had recovered from COVID-19.

The table lists this clone with a count of one. The rearrangement uses TRBV4-1 and TRBJ1-5, with D possibly matching TRBD1 (6 bases). This CDR3 has 15 residues. Trimming took off 2 bases at V and 1 base at J, with 9 bases between the two ends. CDR1 is MGHRA and CDR2 is YSYEKL in the germline V gene. In DNA, the CDR3 is TGCGCCAGCAGCCAACCTGGACAGAGCAATCAGCCCCAGCATTTT. Protein sequence: CASSQPGQSNQPQHF.

The chain combines TRBV6-5 with TRBJ2-2; TRBD2 matches at 9 bases. Trimming at V came to 8 bases and at J to 6 bases, leaving 10 bases not matched to a gene. Germline CDR1 is MNHEY and CDR2 is SVGAGI. This CDR3 comprises 15 residues. The CDR3 spells CASLSASGKSGELFF. The CDR3 coding sequence is TGTGCCAGCTTGTCGGCTAGCGGGAAGTCCGGGGAGCTGTTTTTT.

CDR3 bases: TGTGCCAGCTCACGGGGGACCAATGAGCAGTTCTTC. Amino acids: CASSRGTNEQFF. This rearrangement joins TRBV6-5 to TRBJ2-1, with TRBD2 as a possible D gene (6 bases). Trimming shortened V by 8 bases and J by 6 bases, and 11 bases separated the two germline ends. CDR1 MNHEY and CDR2 SVGAGI come from the germline V gene. This CDR3 spans 12 amino acids.

The rearrangement links TRBV7-9 to TRBJ1-1; D is unresolved. Deletions cut 4 bases from V and 2 bases from J, with 14 bases between. The CDR3 length is 15 residues. From germline, CDR1 is SEHNR and CDR2 FQNEAQ (reference sequence). The CDR3 region has the DNA TGTGCCAGCAGCTCGTCCCGACTCCTAAACACTGAAGCTTTCTTT. Its protein product is CASSSSRLLNTEAFF.

This chain joins TRBV5-1 and TRBJ2-2; TRBD2 agrees at 11 bases. In germline, CDR1 is SGHRS, CDR2 YFSETQ. The CDR3 totals 17 residues. J gave up 2 bases and V 4 bases, and 7 bases lay outside the gene matches. The DNA of the CDR3 is TGCGCCAGCAGCCCCGGGACTAGCGGCAGTAACACCGGGGAGCTGTTTTTT. Amino acids: CASSPGTSGSNTGELFF.

This chain joins TRBV30 and TRBJ2-7, with 10 positions matching TRBD1. This CDR3 spans 13 amino acids. With 8 bases clipped from V and 1 base from J, the junction kept 5 bases outside the gene matches. The germline V gene has CDR1 GTSNPN and CDR2 SVGIG (reference sequence). This CDR3 is CARRTGGSYEQYF. CDR3 coding DNA: TGTGCCCGGCGGACAGGGGGTTCCTACGAGCAGTACTTC.

The gene calls are TRBV12-5 and TRBJ1-2, with 9 bases that match TRBD1. This CDR3 comprises 13 residues. Trimming took 6 bases from V and 6 from J; bases not matched to a gene: 5. The germline V gene has CDR1 LGHNT and CDR2 FRNRAP. CDR3 residues: CASGGQGWDGYTF. The CDR3 nucleotides are TGTGCTAGTGGGGGACAGGGTTGGGATGGCTACACCTTC.

V is TRBV4-2 and J is TRBJ1-3; 8 bases align to TRBD1. With V trimmed by 3 bases and J by 2 bases, 6 bases remained unmatched. CDR1 is LGHNA and CDR2 is YNFKEQ in the germline V gene. This CDR3 spans 16 amino acids. The CDR3 sequence: CASSQLTGEAGNTIYF. In nucleotides, the CDR3 is TGTGCCAGCAGCCAGTTGACAGGGGAAGCTGGAAACACCATATATTTT.

J is TRBJ1-1 and V is TRBV24-1; TRBD1 matches at 9 bases. Per the germline V gene, CDR1 is KGHDR and CDR2 is SFDVKD. The CDR3 consists of 16 residues. The trim removed 4 bases at V and 4 bases at J, leaving 9 bases unmatched. The CDR3 DNA sequence: TGTGCCACCAGTGAAAACAGGGGGCGCGGGATCACTGAAGCTTTCTTT. Translating it yields CATSENRGRGITEAFF.

The chain employs TRBV10-3 and TRBJ1-6, with D uncertain. CDR3 length equals 14 residues. The V end lost 6 bases, the J end lost 8 bases, and 14 bases lay between the germline ends. Germline CDR1 is ENHRY and CDR2 is SYGVKD. The CDR3 coding sequence is TGTGCCATCAGGGGTGGACTGGGTGATTCACCCCTCCACTTT. It yields the protein CAIRGGLGDSPLHF.

The rearrangement uses TRBV7-3 and TRBJ1-3; no clear D. The germline CDR1 and CDR2 sequences are SGHTA and FQGTGA. CDR3 length equals 15 residues. The germline V and J ends were trimmed by 0 bases and 4 bases, with 10 bases remaining between them. The CDR3 DNA is TGTGCCAGCAGCTTAACCCCGGCAGGCGGAAACACCATATATTTT. Residues: CASSLTPAGGNTIYF.

The rearrangement links TRBV29-1 to TRBJ1-1; D unclear. CDR3 length: 14 residues. Trimming stripped 7 bases from V and 2 bases from J, with 17 bases between. Germline V CDR1 and CDR2: SQVTM, ANQGSEA. The CDR3 DNA is TGCAGCGATGGGAGGTCCGGAAGAAACACTGAAGCTTTCTTT. Its protein is CSDGRSGRNTEAFF.

This sequence joins TRBV27 and TRBJ1-1; D perhaps matches TRBD1 (6 bases). Trimming stripped 6 bases from V and 4 bases from J, with 15 bases between. The germline V gene encodes CDR1 MNHEY and CDR2 SMNVEV (reference sequence). The CDR3 totals 14 residues. For the CDR3, the DNA is TGTGCCAGCAGGGTTCAGGGGTCCAGCACTGAAGCTTTCTTT. It translates to CASRVQGSSTEAFF.

On this clone: The same CDR3 can be traced to other DNA sequences in this sample. The chain employs TRBV20-1 and TRBJ1-5, with a weak D call TRBD1 (5 bases). This CDR3 spans 14 amino acids. Trimming removed 3 bases from V and 2 bases from J, with 11 bases in between. Germline V gives CDR1 DFQATT, CDR2 SNEGSKA (reference sequence). CDR3 region: CSASPGSGNQPQHF. The CDR3 DNA reads TGCAGTGCTAGTCCAGGGTCGGGCAATCAGCCCCAGCATTTT.

V usage is TRBV3-1 (or the pseudogene TRBV3-2) and J usage is TRBJ2-1; 14 nucleotides align to TRBD2. Germline V gives CDR1 LGHDT, CDR2 YNNKEL (reference sequence). V shed 8 bases, J shed 7 bases, and the junction held 10 bases outside the gene matches. There are 16 residues in the CDR3. DNA for the CDR3: TGTGCCAGCGGACTAGCGGGAGGCCTAAGGTCGAATGAGCAGTTCTTC. Translation gives CASGLAGGLRSNEQFF.